The T cell receptor (beta chain) under discussion was sequenced for a study of OX40 agonist ivuxolimab in advanced cancers. Study-level background: Three patients got partial responses; one had hepatocellular carcinoma and two had cutaneous melanoma. Whole-study findings and limits: On average, a greater number of expanded clones characterised CD8+ T cells relative to CD4+. Circulating CD4+ and CD8+ T cells showed clonal expansion by week 6 at 0.1 to 3.0 mg/kg.

Assay used: immunoSEQ multiplex PCR; TCRdb lists only in-frame clones, some missing. This table has 80,000 or so clones, 86% appearing once. The CDR3 length is 13 residues. The V and J ends lost 7 bases and 7 bases, in that order; junction bases with no gene match: 11. Germline V lookup: CDR1 SQVTM, CDR2 ANQGSEA. As concerns this clone: The antigen remains undetermined.

The V and J genes are TRBV29-1 and TRBJ1-1; TRBD1 matches at 8 bases. This TCR derives from an adult with an advanced solid tumor such as melanoma, head and neck, liver or kidney cancer. The sequencing here drew on CD4+ or CD8+ T cells sorted from blood, taken in a trial of the OX40 agonist ivuxolimab. Here the CDR3 reads CSGRTGYGNEAFF. As DNA, the CDR3 is TGCAGCGGTCGGACAGGGTACGGTAATGAAGCTTTCTTT.